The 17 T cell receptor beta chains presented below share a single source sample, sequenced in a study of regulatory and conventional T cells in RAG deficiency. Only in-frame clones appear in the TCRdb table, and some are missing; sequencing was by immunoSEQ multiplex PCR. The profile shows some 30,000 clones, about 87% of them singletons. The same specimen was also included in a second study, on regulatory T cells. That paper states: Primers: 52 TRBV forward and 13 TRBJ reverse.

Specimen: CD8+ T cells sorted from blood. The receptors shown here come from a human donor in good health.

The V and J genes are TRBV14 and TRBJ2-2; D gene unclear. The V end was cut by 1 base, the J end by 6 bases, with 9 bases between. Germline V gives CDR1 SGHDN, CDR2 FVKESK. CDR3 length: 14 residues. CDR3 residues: CASSQVGDPGELFF. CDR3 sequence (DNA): TGTGCCAGCAGCCAAGTTGGGGATCCCGGGGAGCTGTTTTTT.

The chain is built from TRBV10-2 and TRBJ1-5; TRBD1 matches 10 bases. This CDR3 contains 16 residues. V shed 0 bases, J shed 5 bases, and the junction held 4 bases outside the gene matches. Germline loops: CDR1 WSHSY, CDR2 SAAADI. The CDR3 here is CASSESTGGSYQPQHF. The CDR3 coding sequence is TGCGCCAGCAGTGAGTCGACAGGGGGCTCCTATCAGCCCCAGCATTTT.

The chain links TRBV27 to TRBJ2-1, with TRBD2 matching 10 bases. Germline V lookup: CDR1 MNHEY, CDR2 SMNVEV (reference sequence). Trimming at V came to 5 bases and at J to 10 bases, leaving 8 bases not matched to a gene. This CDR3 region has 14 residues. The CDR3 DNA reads TGTGCCAGCAGTCCCCGGACTAGCGGAGCCGAGCAGTTCTTC. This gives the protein CASSPRTSGAEQFF.

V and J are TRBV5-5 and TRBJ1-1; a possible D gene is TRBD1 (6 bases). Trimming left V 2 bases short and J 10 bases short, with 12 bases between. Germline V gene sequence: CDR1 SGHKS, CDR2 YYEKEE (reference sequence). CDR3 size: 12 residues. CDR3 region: CASSLNRAPAFF. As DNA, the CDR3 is TGTGCCAGCAGCTTAAACAGGGCACCAGCTTTCTTT.

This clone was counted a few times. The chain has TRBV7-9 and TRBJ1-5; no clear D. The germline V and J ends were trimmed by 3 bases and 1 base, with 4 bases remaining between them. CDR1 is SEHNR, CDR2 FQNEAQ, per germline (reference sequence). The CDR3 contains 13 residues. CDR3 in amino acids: CASSLDSNQPQHF. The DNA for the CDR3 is TGTGCCAGCAGCTTGGACAGCAATCAGCCCCAGCATTTT.

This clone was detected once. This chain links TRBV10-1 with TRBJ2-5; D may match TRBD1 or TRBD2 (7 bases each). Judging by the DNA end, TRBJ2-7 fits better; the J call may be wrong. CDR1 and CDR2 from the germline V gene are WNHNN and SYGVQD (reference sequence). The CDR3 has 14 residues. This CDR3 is CASSGGTDSYEQYF. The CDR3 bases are TGCGCCAGCAGCGGGGGGACAGATTCCTACGAGCAGTACTTC.

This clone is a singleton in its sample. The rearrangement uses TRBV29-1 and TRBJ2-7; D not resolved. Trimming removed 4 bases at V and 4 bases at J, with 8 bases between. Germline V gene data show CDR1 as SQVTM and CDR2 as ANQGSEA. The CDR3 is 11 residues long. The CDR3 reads CSVVVGYEQYF. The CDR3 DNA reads TGCAGCGTTGTCGTTGGTTACGAGCAGTACTTC.

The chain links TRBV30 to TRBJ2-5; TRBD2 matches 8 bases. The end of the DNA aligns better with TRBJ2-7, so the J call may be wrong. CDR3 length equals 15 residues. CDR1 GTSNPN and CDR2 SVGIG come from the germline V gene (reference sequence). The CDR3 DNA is TGTGCCTGGAGTCTAACCGGGACTAGGAATTACGAGCAGTACTTC. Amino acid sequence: CAWSLTGTRNYEQYF.

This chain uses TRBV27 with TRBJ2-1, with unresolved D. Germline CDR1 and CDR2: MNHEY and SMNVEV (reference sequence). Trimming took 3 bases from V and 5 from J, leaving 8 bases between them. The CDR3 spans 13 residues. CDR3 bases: TGTGCCAGCAGTTTCGGCGCAAACAATGAGCAGTTCTTC. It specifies CASSFGANNEQFF.

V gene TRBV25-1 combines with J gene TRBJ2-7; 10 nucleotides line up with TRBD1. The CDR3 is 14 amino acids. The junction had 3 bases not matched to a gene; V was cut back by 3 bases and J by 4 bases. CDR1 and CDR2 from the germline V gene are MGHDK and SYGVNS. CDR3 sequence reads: CASSDGDRGYEQYF. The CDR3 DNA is TGTGCCAGCAGTGATGGGGACAGGGGATACGAGCAGTACTTC.

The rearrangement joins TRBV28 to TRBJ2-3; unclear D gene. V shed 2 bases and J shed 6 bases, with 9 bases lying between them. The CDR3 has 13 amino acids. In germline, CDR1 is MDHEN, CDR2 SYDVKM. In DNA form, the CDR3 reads TGTGCCAGCAGTTTACTCGAGAGGGATACGCAGTATTTT. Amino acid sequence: CASSLLERDTQYF.

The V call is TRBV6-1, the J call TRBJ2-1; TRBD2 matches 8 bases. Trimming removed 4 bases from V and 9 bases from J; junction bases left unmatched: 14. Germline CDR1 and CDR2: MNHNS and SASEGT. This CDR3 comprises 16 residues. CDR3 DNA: TGTGCCAGCAGTGCCGAGGGCCGCGCTACTAGCGGTGAGCAGTTCTTC. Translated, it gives CASSAEGRATSGEQFF.

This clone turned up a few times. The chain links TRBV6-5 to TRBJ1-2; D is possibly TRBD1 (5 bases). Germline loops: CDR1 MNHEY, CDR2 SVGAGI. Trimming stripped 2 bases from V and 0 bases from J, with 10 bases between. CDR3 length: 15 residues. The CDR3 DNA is TGTGCCAGCAGTTACCGGCAGGGATCTAACTATGGCTACACCTTC. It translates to CASSYRQGSNYGYTF.

CDR3 sequence reads: CASSSEGILNEKLFF. For the CDR3, the DNA is TGTGCCAGCAGCTCCGAGGGGATTCTTAATGAAAAACTGTTTTTT. This chain joins TRBV11-2 and TRBJ1-4; the D gene is possibly TRBD1 (5 bases). Germline V gene data show CDR1 as SGHAT and CDR2 as FQNNGV. Between the trimmed V and J ends, which lost 4 bases and 4 bases, there was a span of 13 bases. CDR3 length: 15 amino acids.

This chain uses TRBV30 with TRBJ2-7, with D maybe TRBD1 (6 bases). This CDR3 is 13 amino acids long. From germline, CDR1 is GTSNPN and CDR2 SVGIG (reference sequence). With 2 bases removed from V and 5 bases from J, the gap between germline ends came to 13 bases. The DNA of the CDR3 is TGTGCCTGGAGTTGGTCGTCAGGGGACGAGCAGTACTTC. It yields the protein CAWSWSSGDEQYF.

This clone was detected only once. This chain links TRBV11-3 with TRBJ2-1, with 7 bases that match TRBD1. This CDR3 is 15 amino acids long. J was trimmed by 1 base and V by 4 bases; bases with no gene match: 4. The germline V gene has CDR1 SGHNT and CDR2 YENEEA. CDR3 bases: TGTGCCAGCAGCTCCGGGACAGCTTCCTACAATGAGCAGTTCTTC. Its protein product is CASSSGTASYNEQFF.

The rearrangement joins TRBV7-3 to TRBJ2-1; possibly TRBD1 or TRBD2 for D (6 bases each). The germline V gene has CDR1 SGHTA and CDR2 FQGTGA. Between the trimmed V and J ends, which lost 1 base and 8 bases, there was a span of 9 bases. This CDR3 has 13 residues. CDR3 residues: CASSLMEGDEQFF. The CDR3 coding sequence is TGTGCCAGCAGCTTAATGGAGGGGGATGAGCAGTTCTTC.